The entry that follows covers one TCR beta chain sequence. This sample stems from a study of blood T cell repertoires in COVID-19. Background on the study: Specimens from acute and convalescent COVID-19 originated in the United States, Italy and Spain.

Germline values: CDR1 MNHEY, CDR2 SMNVEV (reference sequence). V gave up 5 bases and J gave up 0 bases, with 11 bases separating them. The CDR3 is 15 residues long. This table comes from immunoSEQ multiplex PCR, and its TCRdb copy is limited to in-frame clones, with some not included. Of about 170,000 clones listed, 80% to 90% are singletons. Specimen: peripheral blood. V usage is TRBV27 and J usage is TRBJ1-5; TRBD1 is a possible D gene (6 bases). This clonotype originated in a woman aged 70-85 years who had recovered from COVID-19. CDR3 DNA sequence: TGTGCCAGCAGTCGGACAGCCGATAGCAATCAGCCCCAGCATTTT. This codes for CASSRTADSNQPQHF.